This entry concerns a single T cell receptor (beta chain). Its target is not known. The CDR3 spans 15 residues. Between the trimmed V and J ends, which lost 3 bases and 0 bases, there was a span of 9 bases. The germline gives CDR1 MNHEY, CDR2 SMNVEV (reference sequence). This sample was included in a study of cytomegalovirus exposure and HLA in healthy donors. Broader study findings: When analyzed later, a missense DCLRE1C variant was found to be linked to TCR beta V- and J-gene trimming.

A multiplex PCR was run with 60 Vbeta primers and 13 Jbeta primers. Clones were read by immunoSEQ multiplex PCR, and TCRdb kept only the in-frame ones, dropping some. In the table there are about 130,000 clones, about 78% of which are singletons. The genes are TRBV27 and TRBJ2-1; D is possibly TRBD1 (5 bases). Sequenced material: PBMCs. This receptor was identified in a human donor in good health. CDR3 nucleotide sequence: TGTGCCAGCAGTTTTAGACAGAGCTCCTACAATGAGCAGTTCTTC. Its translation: CASSFRQSSYNEQFF.